The TCR beta chain under discussion was sequenced for a study of cytomegalovirus exposure and HLA in healthy donors (dated by TCRdb to about 2017). At the level of the whole study: In an earlier analysis of 587 of the donors, 250 to 350 Gb of sequence data and 90 million to 120 million unique TCR beta sequences from roughly 200 million T cells were reported. An early release that covered around 590 HLA-typed donors contained about 290 gigabases of sequencing data and tens of millions of unique TCR sequences. Of the 350 to 450 genotyped donors, over 65% fell in the genetic ancestry cluster associated with self-reported Caucasian donors. The aim of the study was to test whether cataloging public T cell receptors could identify signatures of past pathogen exposure. The study profiled the T cell repertoires of some 610 subjects by immunosequencing and related them to cytomegalovirus serostatus. A separate validation cohort of 90 to 150 different subjects was used in addition to the 666-subject first cohort. To predict cytomegalovirus infection status, the study brought together high-throughput TCR immunosequencing, statistical association of individual TCRs with disease status, and machine learning. A later analysis re-analyzed previously published TCR beta repertoires from 550 to 700 donors and added high-resolution HLA genotyping to study TCR occurrence patterns. In the later analysis, no new phenotypic data were used to find candidate immune exposures; instead, reliance was placed on TCR beta sequences and their occurrence across donors. To decide whether each TCR beta V gene segment behaved as functional or pseudogenic, an earlier analysis of some 580 of the donors relied on high-throughput TCR beta sequencing. Alongside the repertoire data, information on donor age, sex, ethnicity and CMV serostatus was compiled. In a later genetic analysis, genome-wide SNP genotypes for about 55% of the 666 donors were used, and that subset was treated as a discovery cohort. All discovery cohort repertoires had been generated using a single sequencing platform. Both class I and class II loci were covered by HLA typing, at four-digit resolution. Typing coverage differed by locus: A, B, C, DRB1 and DQB1 were typed in roughly 620-630 donors, DQA1 in about 500, DPA1 in approximately 610, and DPB1 in approximately 450. Four or five DR-DQ haplotypes were handled as single units for association and clustering, since linkage in the cohort was strong. On average, roughly 250,000 unique TCR beta nucleotide sequences were sequenced per donor among fewer than 500 genotyped donors of the cohort, with roughly a sixth of those sequences being non-productive. Study-wide findings and limitations: The study gave a list of about 150 TCR beta chains associated with cytomegalovirus. In an earlier analysis of roughly 500 of the donors, most TCR beta V segments appeared in productive rearrangements about 90% or about 30% of the time, broadly matching IMGT annotations. The classifier was reported to diagnose cytomegalovirus status with high specificity and sensitivity in both the original and validation cohorts. Linkage disequilibrium might explain the correlated functional status among segregating V segments, but an unknown experimental factor could not be excluded. Because counts were too low, about 17 rarely observed V segments, including chromosome 9 orphons, were excluded from the earlier analysis of 587 of the donors. According to the authors, the approach could potentially be generalized to other disease states and immunological phenotypes. Most TCR sequences were observed very rarely across donors, whereas some public TCRs were present in many individuals. Some IMGT-functional V segments, including TRBV6-2 and TRBV6-3, could not be distinguished by the 87-base-pair reads and were therefore excluded. The only immune exposure information available for the cohort was CMV serostatus. In a later genetic analysis, a missense DCLRE1C variant was associated with V-gene and J-gene trimming of TCR beta chains, and the association was replicated in an independent cohort. A later analysis reported that several top co-occurrence clusters appeared linked to parvovirus B19, influenza, CMV and Epstein-Barr virus. Most CMV-associated TCR beta chains appeared to be HLA-restricted in a later analysis, and the HLA associations seemed to be driven largely by CMV exposure. According to a later analysis, TCR association rates differed among HLA loci, with DRB1 alleles showing the most associated TCRs and HLA-C alleles showing the fewest. Roughly uniform sequencing depth across donors was assumed in presence/absence analyses, although this assumption may not hold. HLA typing was unavailable for some donors at each locus, so association tests used only the typed subset. A further reported finding was that TCR beta sequences accurately predicted the HLA-A and HLA-B alleles for most subjects in the first cohort. A later genetic analysis reported fewer N-insertions in productive TCRs among donors in an Asian-associated ancestry cluster than the roughly 700-donor mean. Compared with equally common non-associated chains, HLA-associated TCR beta chains in a later analysis were more clonally expanded and had lower generation probabilities. In this cohort, only TCR beta chains were sequenced, and detectable features were limited by the absence of alpha or paired-chain data. Three of the identified cytomegalovirus-associated TCR beta chains were confirmed in vitro to be specific for cytomegalovirus antigens. Specific HLA alleles were associated with 16,951 TCR beta sequences at a false discovery rate of 0.05 in a later analysis. Assigning TCR associations to individual alleles was difficult when HLA alleles, especially DR and DQ, strongly co-occurred. A cluster of highly shared sequence variants was judged likely to be a technical artifact of the sequencing pipeline.

In the germline V gene, CDR1 corresponds to MNHNS and CDR2 to SASEGT. The germline ends are 16 bases apart after V is trimmed by 7 bases and J by 6 bases. The CDR3 sequence holds 13 residues, the cysteine and phenylalanine included. Of the read, only the CDR3 DNA is kept; its 39 bases are in frame from base 1. The method behind the library was the immunoSEQ multiplex PCR assay. For the multiplex PCR, a mixture combining 60 forward primers for TCR Vbeta segments and 13 reverse primers for TCR Jbeta segments was used. The CDR3 region of rearranged TCR beta genes was amplified from genomic DNA with a multiplex PCR assay. Amplified TCR beta libraries were sequenced as 87-base-pair reads on the Illumina HiSeq System. In the authors' own workflow: In a later analysis, tens of millions of unique TCR beta chains were counted across the roughly 610 repertoires, and approximately 11 million of these chains were shared by at least two donors. Raw reads were error-corrected and collapsed into unique sequences with a nearest-neighbor algorithm that merged closely related sequences to remove PCR and sequencing errors. CDR3 sequences were aligned to IMGT reference sequences to assign V, D and J gene segments. For a sequence to be retained, a match of at least six nucleotides to both a V gene segment and a J gene segment was required. Rearrangements were classified as productive when the CDR3 lacked stop codons and remained in frame with V and J, and all other rearrangements were classified as non-productive. Following IMGT convention, CDR3 was defined as the stretch from the second conserved V-encoded cysteine to the conserved J-encoded phenylalanine. The earlier analysis of about 640 of the donors excluded any sequence lacking an unambiguous match to a single V gene segment. An earlier analysis of several hundred of the donors called V segments functional above 56.7% productive rearrangements and segregating when the between-donor standard deviation exceeded 5%. A statistical classification framework was built for diagnosing cytomegalovirus status from the catalog of TCR beta chain sequences. In a later analysis, TCR nucleotide sequences were compared against IMGT/GENE-DB human TR gene sequences so that V and J genes could be assigned. A later analysis assigned CDR3 sequences and most-parsimonious VDJ recombination scenarios with the TCRdist pipeline. In a later analysis, each TCR beta chain was defined by its CDR3 amino acid sequence together with its V-gene family, and reads lacking a unique V-gene family were excluded. A later analysis removed 500 to 650 highly shared, low-generation-probability nucleotide sequences to deal with suspected cross-contamination and a sequencing artifact. For each public chain, a later analysis derived a clonal expansion index from normalized ranks of inferred template counts within each repertoire. In a later analysis, generation probabilities were computed with a VDJ recombination model fitted to out-of-frame rearrangements, and the resulting probabilities were checked against IGoR. Hypergeometric tests were used in a later analysis to score TCR-TCR, TCR-HLA and TCR-CMV co-occurrence, with a repertoire-size bias correction applied to the TCR pairs. A later analysis estimated false discovery rates by permuting HLA or CMV assignments 20 times. In a later analysis, co-occurring TCRs were grouped with DBSCAN, and TCRdist sequence similarity was added when clustering was performed within HLA-allele-positive subsets. Repertoires with fewer than 30,000 or more than 120,000 public chains, plus five repertoires with anomalous nucleotide sharing, were excluded from co-occurrence clustering. TCRdb obtained this table from immuneACCESS and retained in-frame rearrangements with V and J assigned. These tables miss some clones; where compared with another copy, unresolved V genes account for less than half of the shortfall, and the remainder is unexplained. That table gives V, J and clone size, and the DNA gave D and trimming. The sample profile shows about 99,000 clones; over 65% of them were found once. The ten largest account for around 3.6% of the sample.

This clone showed up just a few times. Its antigen is not yet known. Base qualities are missing; no much larger clone stands one base away. The cohort consisted of hundreds of healthy bone marrow donors. All cohort members were sampled while nominally healthy, although unrecorded immune exposures were likely present. The donor tested CMV seronegative, placing the donor among the 350 to 400 seronegative members of the cohort. Each donor provided a peripheral blood sample, and peripheral blood mononuclear cells were used for TCR beta sequencing. The Qiagen DNeasy Blood Extraction Kit was used to extract genomic DNA from the blood cell samples.

The chain joins TRBV6-1 to TRBJ2-7; TRBD2 is a weak D gene call, 5 bases matching. Sequenced: PBMCs. This receptor was identified in a man aged 40-49 years in good health and CMV-seronegative. The CDR3 loop reads CASNQLLGGEQYF. In nucleotides, the sequence is TGTGCCAGCAACCAGCTCCTCGGAGGCGAGCAGTACTTC.